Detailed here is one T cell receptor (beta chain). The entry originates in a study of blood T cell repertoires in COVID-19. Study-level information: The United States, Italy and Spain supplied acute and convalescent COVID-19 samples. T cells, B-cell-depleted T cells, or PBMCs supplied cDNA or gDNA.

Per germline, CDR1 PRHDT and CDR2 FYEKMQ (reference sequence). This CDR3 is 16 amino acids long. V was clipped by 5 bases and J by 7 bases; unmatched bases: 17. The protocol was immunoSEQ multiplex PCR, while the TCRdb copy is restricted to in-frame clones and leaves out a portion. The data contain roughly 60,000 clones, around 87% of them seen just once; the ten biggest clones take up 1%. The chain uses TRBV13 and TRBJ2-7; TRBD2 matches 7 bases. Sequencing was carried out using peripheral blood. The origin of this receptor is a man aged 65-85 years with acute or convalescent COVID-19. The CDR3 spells CASSATLAAWPGEQYF. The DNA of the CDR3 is TGTGCCAGCAGCGCCACCCTAGCGGCCTGGCCGGGTGAGCAGTACTTC. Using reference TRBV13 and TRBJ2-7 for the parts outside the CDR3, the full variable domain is AAGVIQSPRHLIKEKRETATLKCYPIPRHDTVYWYQQGPGQDPQFLISFYEKMQSDKGSIPDRFSAQQFSDYHSELNMSSLELGDSALYFCASSATLAAWPGEQYFGPGTRLTVT.